This record looks at one T cell receptor beta chain sequence and its context. This sample stems from a study of cytomegalovirus exposure and HLA in healthy donors. The PCR ran on 60 Vbeta and 13 Jbeta primers. Clones were read by immunoSEQ multiplex PCR, and TCRdb kept only the in-frame ones, dropping some. The table includes some 140,000 clones, roughly three quarters detected once. The donors, nominally healthy at sampling, likely had unrecorded immune exposures. The TCR sequence derives from a man younger than 45 in good health and CMV-seropositive. Source material: PBMCs.

The CDR3 DNA is TGTGCCAGCAGCGAGGACAGTGTTTATAGCAATCAGCCCCAGCATTTT. This encodes CASSEDSVYSNQPQHF. The rearrangement links TRBV7-9 to TRBJ1-5, with a possible D match to TRBD1 (6 bases). CDR3 length: 16 amino acids. CDR1 SEHNR and CDR2 FQNEAQ come from the germline V gene (reference sequence). V dropped 5 bases and J dropped 0 bases, with 14 bases sitting between them.